This T cell receptor (beta chain) was sequenced for a study of T cell responses to AZD1222 COVID-19 vaccine. Study-wide points: Seropositivity was recorded at baseline in only 6 or 7 AZD1222 recipients.

About this clone: Its antigen is currently unknown.

The protocol was immunoSEQ multiplex PCR, while the TCRdb copy is restricted to in-frame clones and leaves out a portion. This sample has about 180,000 clones, with around nine tenths found just once. Recipients boosted at about 4 weeks or about 12 weeks are pooled. Sequencing used peripheral blood, obtained 28 days after the second AZD1222 dose. The receptor was isolated from an adult who received the AZD1222 COVID-19 vaccine.

The DNA for the CDR3 is TGTGCCAGCAGCCCCTGGACGGCCGCGAACACCGGGGAGCTGTTTTTT. Translating it yields CASSPWTAANTGELFF. The chain recombines TRBV7-6 with TRBJ2-2; no clear D gene. The CDR3 contains 16 residues. The V and J ends lost 5 bases and 0 bases respectively, with 13 bases between them. CDR1 SGHVS and CDR2 FNYEAQ come from the germline V gene.